This T cell receptor (beta chain) comes out of a study of cytomegalovirus exposure and HLA in healthy donors (dated by TCRdb to 2016 to 2017). Notes on the research overall: According to an earlier analysis of several hundred of the donors, about 190 million T cells yielded roughly 110 million unique TCR beta sequences and roughly 280 Gb of sequence data. Class I and class II HLA loci were covered by the typing at four-digit resolution. To predict cytomegalovirus infection status, the study combined high-throughput TCR immunosequencing, statistical association of individual TCRs with disease status, and machine learning. In an earlier analysis of 500 to 650 of the donors, high-throughput TCR beta sequencing was used to judge whether each TCR beta V gene segment behaved as functional or pseudogenic. Genome-wide SNP genotypes for about 65% of the 666 donors were used in a later genetic analysis, which treated that subset as a discovery cohort. Several DR-DQ haplotypes were treated as single units for association and clustering because of strong linkage in the cohort. Every discovery cohort repertoire had been produced on one sequencing platform. Besides the first cohort of around 700 subjects, a separate validation cohort made up of 120 different subjects was used. A later analysis re-analyzed previously published TCR beta repertoires from 600 to 850 donors and added high-resolution HLA genotyping to study TCR occurrence patterns. In the later analysis, no new phenotypic data were used to find candidate immune exposures; instead, reliance was placed on TCR beta sequences and their occurrence across donors. Typing coverage varied by locus: roughly 620-630 donors for A, B, C, DRB1 and DQB1; approximately 560 for DQA1; more than 600 for DPA1; roughly 450 for DPB1. Among roughly 400 genotyped donors of the cohort, an average of roughly 230,000 unique TCR beta nucleotide sequences was sequenced per donor, of which 15% to 20% were non-productive. The aim of the study was to test whether cataloging public T cell receptors could identify signatures of past pathogen exposure. Using immunosequencing, the study profiled T cell repertoires from fewer than 850 subjects and related those repertoires to cytomegalovirus serostatus. Roughly 320 gigabases of sequencing data and approximately 92 million unique TCR sequences made up an early release that covered approximately 700 HLA-typed donors. The genetic ancestry cluster associated with self-reported Caucasian donors included over 65% of the roughly 400 genotyped donors. Donor age, sex, ethnicity and CMV serostatus were compiled alongside the repertoire data. Broad study findings and their caveats: In a later analysis, 16,951 TCR beta sequences were associated with specific HLA alleles at a false discovery rate of 0.05. In a later analysis, several top co-occurrence clusters were reported to appear linked to parvovirus B19, influenza, CMV and Epstein-Barr virus. The presence/absence analyses assumed that sequencing depth was roughly uniform across donors, and that assumption may not be true. In a later analysis, HLA-associated TCR beta chains showed more clonal expansion and lower generation probabilities than non-associated chains that were equally common. The study gave a list of 150 to 200 TCR beta chains associated with cytomegalovirus. Only TCR beta chains were sequenced in this cohort, and the absence of alpha or paired-chain data limited detectable features. In a later analysis, most CMV-associated TCR beta chains were found to appear HLA-restricted, with HLA associations seemingly driven largely by CMV exposure. Immune exposure information for the cohort was limited to CMV serostatus. According to the authors, the approach could potentially be generalized to other disease states and immunological phenotypes. Because counts were too low, approximately 18 rarely observed V segments, including chromosome 9 orphons, were excluded from the earlier analysis of several hundred of the donors. A few of the identified cytomegalovirus-associated TCR beta chains were confirmed in vitro to be specific for cytomegalovirus antigens. Because HLA typing was unavailable for some donors at each locus, only the typed subset was used in association tests. Assigning TCR associations to individual alleles was difficult when HLA alleles, especially DR and DQ, strongly co-occurred. Correlated functional status among segregating V segments might reflect linkage disequilibrium, but an unknown experimental factor could not be ruled out. In a later analysis, the rate of TCR association differed among HLA loci, with DRB1 alleles having the most associated TCRs and HLA-C alleles having the fewest. While some public TCRs were present in many individuals, most TCR sequences turned up only very rarely across donors. A cluster of highly shared sequence variants was judged likely to be a technical artifact of the sequencing pipeline. The 87-base-pair reads could not distinguish some IMGT-functional V segments, including TRBV6-2 and TRBV6-3, so those segments were excluded. A further reported finding was that TCR beta sequences accurately predicted the HLA-A and HLA-B alleles for most subjects in the first cohort. An earlier analysis of around 500 of the donors showed that most TCR beta V segments appeared in productive rearrangements either about 87% or about 30% of the time, which broadly matched IMGT annotations. An association between a missense DCLRE1C variant and V-gene and J-gene trimming of TCR beta chains was found in a later genetic analysis and replicated in an independent cohort. In a later genetic analysis, fewer N-insertions in productive TCRs were reported among donors in an Asian-associated ancestry cluster than the approximately 630-donor mean. The classifier was reported to diagnose cytomegalovirus status with high specificity and sensitivity in both the original cohort and the validation cohort.

The cohort was made up of roughly 670 healthy bone marrow donors. All cohort members were sampled while nominally healthy, although unrecorded immune exposures were likely present. The donor tested CMV seronegative and was one of the 352 seronegative cohort members. Each donor provided a peripheral blood sample, and peripheral blood mononuclear cells were used for TCR beta sequencing. Genomic DNA extraction from the blood cell samples was performed with the Qiagen DNeasy Blood Extraction Kit. According to the germline V gene, CDR1 reads SGHRS and CDR2 reads YFSETQ. V and J lose 2 bases and 8 bases, and a span of 17 bases separates them. The CDR3 numbers 15 residues from cysteine through phenylalanine. Only the CDR3 part of the read is kept: 45 bases, read in frame from the first base. Library preparation used the immunoSEQ multiplex PCR assay. A mixture of 60 forward primers for TCR Vbeta segments and 13 reverse primers for TCR Jbeta segments was used in the multiplex PCR. The CDR3 region of rearranged TCR beta genes was amplified from genomic DNA with a multiplex PCR assay. Amplified TCR beta libraries were sequenced as 87-base-pair reads on the Illumina HiSeq System. The published analysis was carried out like this. A later analysis counted about 80 million unique TCR beta chains across the roughly 700 repertoires, and roughly 11 million of these chains were shared by at least two donors. Raw reads were error-corrected and collapsed into unique sequences by a nearest-neighbor algorithm in which closely related sequences were merged to remove PCR and sequencing errors. CDR3 sequences were aligned to IMGT reference sequences to assign V, D and J gene segments. For a sequence to be retained, a match of at least six nucleotides was required to both a V gene segment and a J gene segment. Rearrangements were called productive when the CDR3 lacked stop codons and stayed in frame with V and J; all others were non-productive. Following IMGT convention, CDR3 was defined as the stretch from the second conserved V-encoded cysteine to the conserved J-encoded phenylalanine. The earlier analysis of about 620 of the donors excluded sequences that lacked an unambiguous match to a single V gene segment. In an earlier analysis of 587 of the donors, V segments were called functional above 56.7% productive rearrangements and were called segregating when the between-donor standard deviation exceeded 5%. A statistical classification framework was developed to diagnose cytomegalovirus status using the catalog of TCR beta chain sequences. V and J gene assignment, in a later analysis, came from comparing TCR nucleotide sequences with IMGT/GENE-DB human TR gene sequences. In a later analysis, CDR3 sequences and most-parsimonious VDJ recombination scenarios were assigned using the TCRdist pipeline. A later analysis defined each TCR beta chain by its CDR3 amino acid sequence plus V-gene family, and excluded reads lacking a unique V-gene family. To address suspected cross-contamination and a sequencing artifact, a later analysis removed 592 highly shared, low-generation-probability nucleotide sequences. A later analysis calculated a clonal expansion index for each public chain from normalized within-repertoire ranks of inferred template counts. In a later analysis, generation probabilities were computed using a VDJ recombination model fitted to out-of-frame rearrangements, and the results were checked against IGoR. In a later analysis, hypergeometric tests were used to score TCR-TCR, TCR-HLA and TCR-CMV co-occurrence, with a repertoire-size bias correction applied to TCR pairs. A later analysis estimated false discovery rates by permuting HLA or CMV assignments 20 times. In a later analysis, co-occurring TCRs were grouped using DBSCAN, and TCRdist sequence similarity was added for clustering within HLA-allele-positive subsets. For co-occurrence clustering, repertoires with fewer than 30,000 or more than 120,000 public chains were excluded, along with roughly five repertoires with anomalous nucleotide sharing. TCRdb holds this immuneACCESS table with in-frame rearrangements only. Some clones are missing; in checked studies, unresolved V genes explain under half, and the rest has no known cause. V and J calls plus clone size are reproduced from that table; the DNA served to infer D and trimming. This sample is represented by about 36,000 clones; more than 60% of them were singletons. The ten largest account for 5% to 8% of the sample.

This clone was counted only a few times. No cognate antigen has been identified for it. No clone much larger than this one lies a single base away; base qualities are absent. The receptor chain draws on TRBV5-1 and TRBJ2-1; TRBD2 is a weak D gene call, 5 bases matching. The sequencing sample was made of PBMCs. This TCR was recovered from a man aged 30 to 39 in good health and CMV-seronegative. For the CDR3, the sequence is CASSFTTSIGYEQFF. The nucleotide sequence reads as follows: TGCGCCAGCAGCTTTACTACTAGTATAGGCTATGAGCAGTTCTTC.